Below, 6 T cell receptor beta chains from the same sample are listed, as sequenced in a study of shared clonotypes between healthy human individuals. The naive CD8 fraction comprised CD45RO-negative cells positively selected for CCR7 and excluded terminally differentiated effector memory CD45RA+ cells. TCRdb keeps only in-frame clones here, not all; method: immunoSEQ multiplex PCR. This sample has approximately 1.9 million clones, with over 85% found just once. The sample consisted of naive CD8+ T cells from PBMCs. The source is a man aged 18 to 29 in good health. Some clones in this sample may be carry-over from other donors' samples.

The chain has TRBV4-1 and TRBJ2-1; D gene ambiguous. CDR1 MGHRA and CDR2 YSYEKL come from the germline V gene. Trimming shortened V by 1 base and J by 3 bases, and 10 bases separated the two germline ends. The CDR3 has 15 residues. The CDR3 loop is CASSQVAEFYNEQFF. CDR3 in DNA: TGCGCCAGCAGCCAAGTTGCGGAATTCTACAATGAGCAGTTCTTC.

This chain connects TRBV28 to TRBJ2-7, with 9 nucleotides matching TRBD1. Losses at the gene ends were 6 bases for V and 4 bases for J; bases not matched to a gene: 4. Germline V gene data show CDR1 as MDHEN and CDR2 as SYDVKM. This CDR3 comprises 13 residues. The CDR3 nucleotides read TGTGCCAGCAGGGGACAGGGATATTACGAGCAGTACTTC. As protein: CASRGQGYYEQYF.

For this clone: The same CDR3 arises from other DNA sequences in this sample as well. This chain links TRBV29-1 with TRBJ2-1; D gene unclear. CDR3 size: 11 residues. Germline V lookup: CDR1 SQVTM, CDR2 ANQGSEA. The ends were cut back, 7 bases at V and 5 bases at J, with 9 bases in the middle. The CDR3 DNA reads as TGCAGCGCTCCCTTCGACAATGAGCAGTTCTTC. As protein: CSAPFDNEQFF.

This chain uses TRBV27 with TRBJ2-3; 10 bases match TRBD2. Germline trimming cut 8 bases from V and 5 bases from J; bases unmatched to any gene: 19. CDR1 and CDR2 from the germline V gene are MNHEY and SMNVEV (reference sequence). CDR3 size: 18 residues. The CDR3 loop reads CASDVDRGASGRIDTQYF. CDR3 sequence (DNA): TGTGCCAGCGACGTCGACCGCGGGGCTAGCGGGAGAATAGATACGCAGTATTTT.

This rearrangement joins TRBV19 to TRBJ2-7; D remains ambiguous. CDR3 length equals 15 residues. Germline CDR1 reads LNHDA; CDR2 reads SQIVND (reference sequence). V dropped 5 bases and J dropped 2 bases, with 16 bases sitting between them. The CDR3 region has the DNA TGTGCCAGTAGTGGGTATGTAGGAGAACCCTACGAGCAGTACTTC. It specifies CASSGYVGEPYEQYF.

The CDR3 is CASSFLATQETQYF. The CDR3 DNA follows: TGTGCCAGCAGCTTCCTAGCGACACAAGAGACCCAGTACTTC. This sequence joins TRBV11-2 and TRBJ2-5; maybe TRBD2 (6 bases). The germline V gene encodes CDR1 SGHAT and CDR2 FQNNGV. V was trimmed by 3 bases and J by 2 bases, leaving 10 bases between them. The CDR3 has 14 amino acids.